One sample yielded the 15 T cell receptor beta chains listed below, sequenced in a study of blood T cell repertoires in COVID-19. Data came from immunoSEQ multiplex PCR; TCRdb stores just in-frame clones and leaves some out. The table has about 26,000 clones, 83% seen once. Sequencing was performed on peripheral blood. These receptors were obtained from a human donor in a cohort sampled during active COVID-19.

The sample holds one count of this clone. The genes are TRBV5-1 and TRBJ1-2; no clear D gene. The CDR3 is 13 residues long. Germline loops: CDR1 SGHRS, CDR2 YFSETQ. V gave up 0 bases and J gave up 0 bases, with 3 bases separating them. The CDR3 sequence is CASSLDTNYGYTF. The DNA of the CDR3 is TGCGCCAGCAGCTTGGACACTAACTATGGCTACACCTTC.

The rearrangement links TRBV6-4 to TRBJ2-7; maybe TRBD2 (6 bases). Germline CDR1 is MRHNA and CDR2 is SNTAGT. The V and J ends lost 7 bases and 2 bases respectively, with 30 bases between them. CDR3 length: 19 residues. The CDR3 DNA is TGTGCCAGCAACGGGCCGACGGGACTCGGTTCGCCGTACACCTACGAGCAGTACTTC. Translation gives CASNGPTGLGSPYTYEQYF.

This clone was recorded once. The chain employs TRBV3-1 (or the pseudogene TRBV3-2) and TRBJ1-1; D unclear. Germline-derived CDR1 and CDR2 are LGHDT and YNNKEL (reference sequence). The CDR3 has 13 amino acids. V lost 4 bases and J lost 1, with 7 bases in between. The CDR3 DNA reads as TGTGCCAGCAGCCTCAGCGGGAACACTGAAGCTTTCTTT. Translated: CASSLSGNTEAFF.

This chain uses TRBV6-5 with TRBJ1-3; D gene unclear. Per germline, CDR1 MNHEY and CDR2 SVGAGI. The CDR3 runs to 15 residues. The V end was cut by 5 bases, the J end by 1 base, with 12 bases between. CDR3 sequence reads: CASSPSAVSGNTIYF. The CDR3 DNA reads as TGTGCCAGCAGTCCAAGCGCTGTTTCTGGAAACACCATATATTTT.

The rearrangement uses TRBV6-1 and TRBJ2-1; 12 bases line up with TRBD2. The CDR3 covers 14 residues. J was trimmed by 7 bases and V by 3 bases; bases with no gene match: 1. Germline V gives CDR1 MNHNS, CDR2 SASEGT. The CDR3 reads CASSDGTSGNEQFF. The CDR3 region has the DNA TGTGCCAGCAGTGATGGGACTAGCGGGAATGAGCAGTTCTTC.

V is TRBV10-3 and J is TRBJ2-5; TRBD1 might be the D (5 bases). CDR1 and CDR2 (germline): ENHRY, SYGVKD. The CDR3 is made up of 14 amino acids. V was cut by 0 bases and J by 3 bases, with 8 bases left in between. DNA for the CDR3: TGTGCCATCAGTGAGTCGGGGCAGAAAGAGACCCAGTACTTC. Encoded protein: CAISESGQKETQYF.

This sequence joins TRBV5-4 and TRBJ2-3; possibly TRBD2 for D (5 bases). The CDR3 has 16 residues. Looked up from germline, CDR1 is SGHNT and CDR2 is YYREEE (reference sequence). V was pared by 0 bases and J by 0 bases, with 11 bases between. CDR3 coding DNA: TGTGCCAGCAGCTTGGCCGGGGAATATAGCACAGATACGCAGTATTTT. Amino acids: CASSLAGEYSTDTQYF.

V usage is TRBV6-2 or TRBV6-3 and J usage is TRBJ1-5; tentative D call: TRBD1 (6 bases). The CDR3 sequence is 15 residues long. V shed 7 bases and J shed 10 bases, with 23 bases lying between them. Germline lookup yields CDR1 MNHEY and CDR2 SVGEGT. This CDR3 is CASTPWGQGYLPQHF. CDR3 in DNA: TGTGCCAGCACCCCATGGGGACAAGGGTATCTTCCCCAGCATTTT.

This sequence joins TRBV27 and TRBJ2-1, with no clear D. The CDR3 loop spans 15 amino acids. Germline CDR1 MNHEY, CDR2 SMNVEV (reference sequence). Trimming shortened V by 3 bases and J by 4 bases, and 13 bases separated the two germline ends. This CDR3 is CASSFRLESYNEQFF. DNA of the CDR3: TGTGCCAGCAGTTTTAGGCTAGAGAGTTACAATGAGCAGTTCTTC.

This chain links TRBV5-6 with TRBJ2-7, with 10 bases matching TRBD1. V dropped 4 bases and J dropped 6; count of bases not matched to a gene: 1. The germline CDR1 and CDR2 sequences are SGHDT and YYEEEE. The CDR3 length is 12 residues. The CDR3 here is CASSRDRGEQYF. The DNA of the CDR3 is TGTGCCAGCAGCCGGGACAGGGGCGAGCAGTACTTC.

The chain recombines TRBV4-1 with TRBJ1-2, with 7 bases identical to TRBD1. Germline lookup yields CDR1 MGHRA and CDR2 YSYEKL. V was clipped by 4 bases and J by 8 bases; unmatched bases: 4. This CDR3 comprises 12 residues. CDR3 region: CASSPDRVGYTF. As DNA, the CDR3 is TGCGCCAGCAGCCCCGACAGGGTCGGCTACACCTTC.

The rearrangement uses TRBV28 and TRBJ2-1, with 7 positions matching TRBD2. Germline CDR1 MDHEN, CDR2 SYDVKM. The length of the CDR3 is 16 residues. The V and J ends lost 7 bases and 0 bases, in that order; junction bases with no gene match: 9. The CDR3 loop is CASIPQGGSSYNEQFF. The CDR3, as DNA: TGTGCCAGCATCCCTCAGGGCGGGAGCTCCTACAATGAGCAGTTCTTC.

The CDR3 reads CASSLSSQETQYF. The CDR3 DNA follows: TGTGCCAGCAGCTTATCCTCTCAAGAGACCCAGTACTTC. V usage is TRBV7-2 and J usage is TRBJ2-5; no clear D gene. V lost 2 bases and J lost 2, with 6 bases in between. Germline CDR1 is SGHTA and CDR2 is FQGNSA. CDR3 size: 13 residues. Full variable domain (outside the CDR3, taken from reference TRBV7-2 and TRBJ2-5): GAGVSQSPSNKVTEKGKDVELRCDPISGHTALYWYRQSLGQGLEFLIYFQGNSAPDKSGLPSDRFSAERTGGSVSTLTIQRTQQEDSAVYLCASSLSSQETQYFGPGTRLLVL.

The chain combines TRBV9 with TRBJ1-1, with unresolved D. The CDR3 loop spans 13 amino acids. Germline V CDR1 and CDR2: SGDLS, YYNGEE. The germline V and J ends were trimmed by 1 base and 4 bases, with 8 bases remaining between them. CDR3 residues: CASSVFSGTEAFF. The CDR3 DNA reads as TGTGCCAGCAGCGTATTCTCGGGCACTGAAGCTTTCTTT.

This sequence joins TRBV19 and TRBJ1-1; 7 bases map to TRBD1. This CDR3 has 16 residues. Looked up from germline, CDR1 is LNHDA and CDR2 is SQIVND (reference sequence). V shed 5 bases and J 1 base; nucleotides not matched to a gene: 10. DNA of the CDR3: TGTGCCAGTAGTCCCAGGGGGAGTTCGGGGAACACTGAAGCTTTCTTT. This codes for CASSPRGSSGNTEAFF.